The next 27 T cell receptor beta chains were all read from a single sample in a study of long-term antiretroviral therapy in people with HIV (dated by TCRdb to between 2021 and 2024). The immunoSEQ hsTCRB v3.0 assay was used at survey level resolution to sequence the TRB variable region. This is the immuneACCESS table as TCRdb keeps it, with only in-frame sequences that have V and J called. A part of the clones is gone; compared with another copy, unresolved V genes explain less than half, and the rest is unexplained. The sample yields 6,000 or so clones; over 75% were counted once. Clones ranked in the top ten supply around 15% of the sample. Here the sequenced sample was unsorted PBMCs, taken 0.5 years before starting antiretroviral therapy. The receptors were sampled from a man aged 35 to 55 with HIV.

The count of this clone is one. V usage is TRBV30 and J usage is TRBJ2-7; no clear D. The length of the CDR3 is 14 residues. Germline V lookup: CDR1 GTSNPN, CDR2 SVGIG (reference sequence). Trimming left V 3 bases short and J 6 bases short, with 18 bases between. In DNA form, the CDR3 reads TGTGCCTGGAGACCCGGGTCCCTGATCTCCGAGCAGTACTTC. This sequence encodes CAWRPGSLISEQYF.

This clone has just a few counts. This rearrangement joins TRBV4-2 to TRBJ1-1; D gene ambiguous. The CDR3 contains 14 residues. The ends were cut back, 0 bases at V and 5 bases at J, with 10 bases in the middle. Germline V lookup: CDR1 LGHNA, CDR2 YNFKEQ. The CDR3 sequence: CASSQDWGGTEAFF. The CDR3 DNA reads as TGTGCCAGCAGCCAAGACTGGGGAGGGACTGAAGCTTTCTTT.

The CDR3 DNA is TGTGCCAGCAGCTTAGCGCTAGCGGGGGCCGTAGCATCAGATACGCAGTATTTT. This translates into CASSLALAGAVASDTQYF. V is TRBV7-6 and J is TRBJ2-3, with 10 bases matching TRBD2. The germline CDR1 and CDR2 sequences are SGHVS and FNYEAQ. J lost 4 bases, V lost 0 bases, and 10 bases had no gene match. The CDR3 sequence is 18 residues long.

Here the CDR3 DNA reads TGTGCCAGCAGCTTAAGGTGGCAAGGGGCAGGCGGGGAGCTGTTTTTT. Its protein product is CASSLRWQGAGGELFF. This chain links TRBV7-8 with TRBJ2-2, with TRBD1 as a possible D gene (5 bases). Trimming stripped 2 bases from V and 7 bases from J, with 17 bases between. This CDR3 contains 16 residues. The germline CDR1 and CDR2 sequences are SGHVS and FQNEAQ.

The chain has TRBV30 and TRBJ1-1, with 10 bases aligning to TRBD1. After removal of 3 bases from V and 6 bases from J, the junction contained 10 bases not matched to a gene. Germline V gene sequence: CDR1 GTSNPN, CDR2 SVGIG (reference sequence). CDR3 length: 15 amino acids. The CDR3 region is CAWSEPGTGAAEAFF. The CDR3 DNA sequence: TGTGCCTGGAGCGAACCCGGGACAGGGGCCGCTGAAGCTTTCTTT.

The chain links TRBV28 to TRBJ2-7, with TRBD2 identical over 8 bases. The CDR3 totals 16 residues. J gave up 4 bases and V 2 bases, and 10 bases lay outside the gene matches. Germline assignment: CDR1 MDHEN and CDR2 SYDVKM. The CDR3: CASSLGGIAGGYEQYF. CDR3 DNA sequence: TGTGCCAGCAGTTTAGGGGGGATCGCGGGGGGATACGAGCAGTACTTC.

This clone has more than one count but fewer than ten. The rearrangement uses TRBV30 and TRBJ1-2; unclear D gene. The CDR3 runs to 11 residues. Trimming took 5 bases from V and 5 from J, leaving 9 bases between them. Germline V gene lookup returns CDR1 GTSNPN and CDR2 SVGIG (reference sequence). The CDR3 nucleotides read TGTGCCTGGGAACGGGGTTATGGCTACACCTTC. It yields the protein CAWERGYGYTF.

The chain uses TRBV4-1 and TRBJ1-5; D possibly corresponds to TRBD1 (6 bases). Germline-derived CDR1 and CDR2 are MGHRA and YSYEKL. The V end was cut by 4 bases, the J end by 5 bases, with 15 bases between. This CDR3 is 15 amino acids long. Here the CDR3 reads CASSRGQGRDQPQHF. The CDR3 DNA reads TGCGCCAGCAGCCGCGGCCAGGGGCGCGATCAGCCCCAGCATTTT.

The rearrangement links TRBV7-3 to TRBJ2-3, with TRBD1 as a possible D gene (6 bases). This CDR3 has 15 residues. The germline V gene has CDR1 SGHTA and CDR2 FQGTGA. Trimming removed 2 bases at V and 3 bases at J, with 12 bases between. The CDR3 DNA reads TGTGCCAGCAGCTTAGATCCCGGACAGACAGATACGCAGTATTTT. It encodes CASSLDPGQTDTQYF. The full variable domain, rest sourced from reference TRBV7-3 and TRBJ2-3, is GAGVSQTPSNKVTEKGKYVELRCDPISGHTALYWYRQSLGQGPEFLIYFQGTGAADDSGLPNDRFFAVRPEGSVSTLKIQRTERGDSAVYLCASSLDPGQTDTQYFGPGTRLTVL.

Only a few counts were recorded for this clone. The chain employs TRBV19 and TRBJ2-7; D unresolved. There are 13 residues in the CDR3. Germline-derived CDR1 and CDR2 are LNHDA and SQIVND (reference sequence). The V end was cut by 2 bases, the J end by 2 bases, with 7 bases between. The CDR3 loop reads CASSITGTYEQYF. The CDR3 nucleotides read TGTGCCAGTAGTATAACTGGGACCTACGAGCAGTACTTC.

J is TRBJ1-2 and V is TRBV19; a weak D match, TRBD1 (6 bases). Deletions cut 3 bases from V and 8 bases from J, with 25 bases between. Germline CDR1 and CDR2: LNHDA and SQIVND (reference sequence). The CDR3 length is 17 residues. The CDR3 nucleotides read TGTGCCAGTAGTATCGCGATGAGGGACACCCACCCAATCGGCTACACCTTC. This sequence encodes CASSIAMRDTHPIGYTF.

V and J are TRBV10-2 and TRBJ2-7; 7 positions match TRBD1. Germline V gene data show CDR1 as WSHSY and CDR2 as SAAADI. The CDR3 length is 12 residues. J lost 2 bases, V lost 6 bases, and 1 base had no gene match. In DNA, the CDR3 is TGCGCCAGCAGCGGGACAGCCTACGAGCAGTACTTC. Residues: CASSGTAYEQYF.

Only one count was recorded for this clone. V gene TRBV6-1 combines with J gene TRBJ2-2, with no clear D. The CDR3 has 16 residues. Between the trimmed V and J ends, which lost 3 bases and 4 bases, there was a span of 15 bases. Germline V gene sequence: CDR1 MNHNS, CDR2 SASEGT. The CDR3 DNA sequence: TGTGCCAGCAGTGACCAAGTACGACTCCTCACCGGGGAGCTGTTTTTT. Translated, it gives CASSDQVRLLTGELFF.

This chain links TRBV7-2 with TRBJ1-1; D is possibly TRBD1 (6 bases). CDR1 SGHTA and CDR2 FQGNSA come from the germline V gene. V lost 2 bases to trimming and J lost 3 bases, with 10 bases between them. The CDR3 sequence is 14 residues long. The CDR3 DNA reads TGTGCCAGCAGCTTATCAGGACAGTACACTGAAGCTTTCTTT. Amino acid sequence: CASSLSGQYTEAFF.

V usage is TRBV10-3 and J usage is TRBJ2-7, with 7 positions matching TRBD1. The CDR3 totals 12 residues. In germline, CDR1 is ENHRY, CDR2 SYGVKD. J gave up 7 bases and V 8 bases, and 8 bases lay outside the gene matches. The chain's CDR3 is CAIGTGVGEQYF. The CDR3 region has the DNA TGTGCCATCGGAACAGGGGTGGGGGAGCAGTACTTC.

The chain recombines TRBV21-1 with TRBJ1-2. TRBV21-1 constitutes a pseudogene. CDR3 length: 16 amino acids. The CDR3 reads CASSGTPRRTNYGYTF. The CDR3 DNA is TGTGCCAGCAGCGGGACCCCTAGGAGAACTAACTATGGCTACACCTTC.

The rearrangement links TRBV10-2 to TRBJ2-7; 14 positions agree with TRBD2. V shed 0 bases and J 5 bases; nucleotides not matched to a gene: 6. The germline CDR1 and CDR2 sequences are WSHSY and SAAADI. The CDR3 sequence is 17 residues long. The CDR3 reads CASSESTSGGALDEQYF. CDR3 nucleotide sequence: TGCGCCAGCAGTGAGTCGACTAGCGGGGGGGCTCTAGACGAGCAGTACTTC.

By sample share, this clone is medium-sized. Other DNA sequences in the sample encode the same CDR3. V usage is TRBV5-1 and J usage is TRBJ2-7; D is tentatively TRBD1 or TRBD2 (5 bases each). The V end lost 4 bases, the J end lost 4 bases, and 12 bases lay between the germline ends. This CDR3 is built from 13 residues. The germline V gene encodes CDR1 SGHRS and CDR2 YFSETQ. CDR3 coding DNA: TGCGCCAGCAGCCTCGGGGCAGGGTACGAGCAGTACTTC. This translates into CASSLGAGYEQYF. The whole variable domain, filled in from reference TRBV5-1 and TRBJ2-7, reads KAGVTQTPRYLIKTRGQQVTLSCSPISGHRSVSWYQQTPGQGLQFLFEYFSETQRNKGNFPGRFSGRQFSNSRSEMNVSTLELGDSALYLCASSLGAGYEQYFGPGTRLTVT.

The V gene is TRBV19, the J gene TRBJ1-1; D is ambiguous. The V gene lost 5 bases and the J gene lost 1 base, with 5 bases spanning the gap. The germline V gene encodes CDR1 LNHDA and CDR2 SQIVND (reference sequence). The CDR3 runs to 12 residues. Here the CDR3 reads CASSPGNTEAFF. Here the CDR3 DNA reads TGTGCCAGTAGTCCAGGGAACACTGAAGCTTTCTTT.

The J gene is TRBJ1-1, the V gene TRBV6-5; a weak D match, TRBD1 (5 bases). The CDR3 runs 13 residues. The germline V gene encodes CDR1 MNHEY and CDR2 SVGAGI. Trimming cost V 4 bases and J 1 base, with 7 bases left between them. The CDR3 sequence: CASSSGPNTEAFF. CDR3 DNA sequence: TGTGCCAGCAGTTCGGGACCGAACACTGAAGCTTTCTTT.

V gene TRBV10-1 combines with J gene TRBJ1-5, with unresolved D. The germline V gene has CDR1 WNHNN and CDR2 SYGVQD (reference sequence). The CDR3 loop spans 12 amino acids. V dropped 1 base and J dropped 4 bases, with 2 bases sitting between them. The CDR3 DNA sequence: TGCGCCAGCAGTGAGTTAAATCAGCCCCAGCATTTT. It specifies CASSELNQPQHF.

The V gene is TRBV6-1, the J gene TRBJ1-2; unclear D gene. Germline V lookup: CDR1 MNHNS, CDR2 SASEGT. Trimming removed 1 base at V and 2 bases at J, with 8 bases between. The CDR3 totals 14 residues. In DNA form, the CDR3 reads TGTGCCAGCAGTGAAGGACCCTCGAACTATGGCTACACCTTC. Protein: CASSEGPSNYGYTF.

This clone showed up just once. The J gene is TRBJ1-5, the V gene TRBV18, with a weak D call TRBD1 (5 bases). Germline CDR1 and CDR2: KGHSH and LQKENI. The CDR3 contains 15 residues. Deletions cut 1 base from V and 1 base from J, with 8 bases between. CDR3 protein: CASSPQGFSNQPQHF. The CDR3 coding sequence is TGTGCCAGCTCACCACAGGGGTTCAGCAATCAGCCCCAGCATTTT. Complete variable domain (other parts from reference TRBV18 and TRBJ1-5): NAGVMQNPRHLVRRRGQEARLRCSPMKGHSHVYWYRQLPEEGLKFMVYLQKENIIDESGMPKERFSAEFPKEGPSILRIQQVVRGDSAAYFCASSPQGFSNQPQHFGDGTRLSIL.

The chain couples TRBV11-3 to TRBJ2-7; 7 nucleotides agree with TRBD1. The CDR3 consists of 15 residues. The germline V gene encodes CDR1 SGHNT and CDR2 YENEEA. Unmatched junction bases numbered 6, after V lost 1 base and J lost 3 bases. The CDR3: CASSLGQGTSYEQYF. The CDR3, as DNA: TGTGCCAGCAGCTTAGGACAGGGAACCAGCTACGAGCAGTACTTC.

This clone occurred a few times. The chain has TRBV30 and TRBJ2-2; 7 nucleotides match TRBD1. The CDR3 is 14 residues long. CDR1 is GTSNPN and CDR2 is SVGIG in the germline V gene (reference sequence). The trim removed 3 bases at V and 4 bases at J, leaving 5 bases unmatched. The CDR3 bases are TGTGCCTGGAGCCGGGACAGTAGCACCGGGGAGCTGTTTTTT. Encoded protein: CAWSRDSSTGELFF.

This clone was counted between two and nine times. The gene calls are TRBV27 and TRBJ1-2, with 8 bases that match TRBD1. The CDR3 runs 15 residues. The germline CDR1 and CDR2 sequences are MNHEY and SMNVEV (reference sequence). Trimming cost V 4 bases and J 0 bases; bases outside gene matches: 4. Here the CDR3 reads CASSSGTGPNYGYTF. CDR3 nucleotide sequence: TGTGCCAGCAGTTCCGGGACAGGTCCTAACTATGGCTACACCTTC.

The CDR3 sequence: CASSQDWGTYEQYF. The CDR3 DNA follows: TGCGCCAGCAGCCAAGATTGGGGCACCTACGAGCAGTACTTC. The chain carries TRBV4-3 and TRBJ2-7; weak D call: TRBD1 (5 bases). CDR1 is LGHNA, CDR2 YSLEER, per germline. This CDR3 has 14 amino acids. The V end was cut by 0 bases, the J end by 2 bases, with 8 bases between.